This TCR beta chain comes out of a study of blood T cell repertoires in COVID-19. Sequenced by immunoSEQ multiplex PCR; TCRdb stores in-frame clones only, minus some. The table has about 270,000 clones, 86% seen once. The CDR3 is 12 residues long. CDR1 is KGHSH, CDR2 LQKENI, per germline. Trimming removed 2 bases from V and 4 bases from J, with 5 bases in between. Sequenced: peripheral blood. V is TRBV18 and J is TRBJ2-5; no definite D call. This receptor was obtained from a man aged 40-55 years with active or convalescent COVID-19. CDR3 sequence: CASSPKPETQYF. CDR3 nucleotides: TGTGCCAGCTCACCAAAGCCAGAGACCCAGTACTTC.